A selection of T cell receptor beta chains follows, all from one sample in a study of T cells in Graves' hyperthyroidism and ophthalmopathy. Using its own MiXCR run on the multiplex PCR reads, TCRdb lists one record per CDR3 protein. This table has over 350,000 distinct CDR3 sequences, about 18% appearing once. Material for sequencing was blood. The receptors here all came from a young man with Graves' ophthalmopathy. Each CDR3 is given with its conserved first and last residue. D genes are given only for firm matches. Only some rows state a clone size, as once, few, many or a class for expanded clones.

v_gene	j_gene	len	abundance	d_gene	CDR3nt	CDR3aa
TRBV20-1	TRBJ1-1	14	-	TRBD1	TGCAGTGCAACGGACAGGGGGGCCCGGGGTGAAGCTTTCTTT	CSATDRGARGEAFF
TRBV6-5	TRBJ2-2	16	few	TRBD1	TGTGCCAGCAGTTACTCAGGGACAGTGGGCACCGGGGAGCTGTTTTTT	CASSYSGTVGTGELFF
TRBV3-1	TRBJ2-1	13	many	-	TGTGCCAGCAGCCCCGACTTCTACAATGAGCAGTTCTTC	CASSPDFYNEQFF
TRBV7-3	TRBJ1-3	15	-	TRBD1	TGTGCCAGACCACACAACCGGGACAGTGGAAACACCATATATTTT	CARPHNRDSGNTIYF
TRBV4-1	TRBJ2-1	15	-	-	TGCGCCAGCAGCCATAAGGGGGCGGGGTTGGATAAGCAGTTCTTC	CASSHKGAGLDKQFF
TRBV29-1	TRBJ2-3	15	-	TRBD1	TGCAGCGTTCCTCTTGGACAGGGCTGGACAGATACGCAGTATTTT	CSVPLGQGWTDTQYF
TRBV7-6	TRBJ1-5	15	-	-	TGTGCCAGCAGCTTAATGTTTGGAAACAATCAGCCCCAGCATTTT	CASSLMFGNNQPQHF
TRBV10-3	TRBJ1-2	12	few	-	TGTGCCATCGGCGGCAGCGAATATGGCTACACCTTC	CAIGGSEYGYTF
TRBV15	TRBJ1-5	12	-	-	TGTGCCACCAGCTCAGGTGGTCAGCCCCAGCATTTT	CATSSGGQPQHF
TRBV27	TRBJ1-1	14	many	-	TGTGCCAGCAGTTTTGGGACAAAGAACACTGAAGCTTTCTTT	CASSFGTKNTEAFF
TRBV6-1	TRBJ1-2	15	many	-	TGTGCCAGCAACCTCAACAGGGAGCGTAACTATGGCTACACCTTC	CASNLNRERNYGYTF
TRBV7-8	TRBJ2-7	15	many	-	TGTGCCAGCAGCTTAGATGACGGGGTCTCCTACGAGCAGTACTTC	CASSLDDGVSYEQYF
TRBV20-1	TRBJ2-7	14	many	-	TGCAGTGCTAGCGACACGACCCTCTACTACGAGCAGTACTTC	CSASDTTLYYEQYF
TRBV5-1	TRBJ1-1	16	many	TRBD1	TGCGCCAGCAGCTTGTTGTCCCAGGGGGCGAACACTGAAGCTTTCTTT	CASSLLSQGANTEAFF
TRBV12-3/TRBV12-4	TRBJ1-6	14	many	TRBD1	TGTGCCAGCAGTGACAGGGGCTTGGATTCACCCCTCCACTTT	CASSDRGLDSPLHF
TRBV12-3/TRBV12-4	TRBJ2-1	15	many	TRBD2	TGTGCCAGCAGCCTCAAGCGGGGGGTCTACAATGAGCAGTTCTTC	CASSLKRGVYNEQFF
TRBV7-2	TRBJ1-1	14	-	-	TGTGCCAGCAGCTTTAGGGGACCGAACACTGAAGCTTTCTTT	CASSFRGPNTEAFF
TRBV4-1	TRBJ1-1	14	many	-	TGCGCCAGCAGCCAAGATCGAGTCGAGTCAAGGACTTTCTTT	CASSQDRVESRTFF
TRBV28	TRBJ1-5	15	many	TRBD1	TGTGCCAGCAACCCCCCAGGGGGAGGGGGACAGCCCCAGCATTTT	CASNPPGGGGQPQHF
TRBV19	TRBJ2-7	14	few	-	TGTGCCAGTAGTATAAGGGAACACTCCTACGAGCAGTACTTC	CASSIREHSYEQYF
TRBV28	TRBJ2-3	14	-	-	TGTGCCAGCAGTAGGGGGAGAGGAGCAGATACGCAGTATTTT	CASSRGRGADTQYF
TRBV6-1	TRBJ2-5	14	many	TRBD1	TGTGCCAGCAGTAAGCGGACAGGACAAGAGACCCAGTACTTC	CASSKRTGQETQYF
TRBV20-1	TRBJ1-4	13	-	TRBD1	TGCAGTGCCCCGGGACAGACGGATGAAAAACTGTTTTTT	CSAPGQTDEKLFF
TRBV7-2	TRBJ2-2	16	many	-	TGTGCCAGCATCCTTTCCGCGGGATCGAACACCGGGGAGCTGTTTTTT	CASILSAGSNTGELFF
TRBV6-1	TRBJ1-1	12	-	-	TGTGCCAGCAGTCACCGGAGCGGGGGTACTTTCTTT	CASSHRSGGTFF
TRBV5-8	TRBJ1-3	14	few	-	TGTGCCAGCAGCTCAGAACACTCTGGAAACACCATATATTTT	CASSSEHSGNTIYF
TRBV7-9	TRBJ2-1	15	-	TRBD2	TGTGCTAGCAGCGCAACTAGCGGGGGGCGGGGTGAGCAGTTCTTC	CASSATSGGRGEQFF
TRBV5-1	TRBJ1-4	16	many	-	TGCGCCAGCAGCTTTGGTCCACGGGAGTTTGGGGAAAAACTGTTTTTT	CASSFGPREFGEKLFF
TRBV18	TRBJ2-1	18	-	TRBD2	TGTGCCAGCTCCCCTACTCTGCTGACTAGCGGGGGAGGAAATGAGCAGTTCTTC	CASSPTLLTSGGGNEQFF
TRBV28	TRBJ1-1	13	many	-	TGTGCCAGCAGCCGCGGACTCCCCACTGAAGCTTTCTTT	CASSRGLPTEAFF
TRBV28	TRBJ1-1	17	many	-	TGTGCCAGCAGTTCTATACGGACAAACAGGGTGAACACTGAAGCTTTCTTT	CASSSIRTNRVNTEAFF
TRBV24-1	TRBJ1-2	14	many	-	TGTGCCACCAGTTCAGGGGCGACTAACTATGGCTACACCTTC	CATSSGATNYGYTF
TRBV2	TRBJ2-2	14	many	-	TGTGCCAGCAGTGAAGGCCAGCGCACCGGGGAGCTGTTTTTT	CASSEGQRTGELFF
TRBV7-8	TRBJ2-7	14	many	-	TGTGCCAGCAGGCCCGACAGATACTCCTACGAGCAGTACTTC	CASRPDRYSYEQYF
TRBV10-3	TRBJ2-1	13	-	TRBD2	TGTGCCATCACGGGGCGGGAGACCAATGAGCAGTTCTTC	CAITGRETNEQFF
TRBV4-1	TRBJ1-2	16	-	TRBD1	TGCGCCAGCAGCCAGGGGACAGGGGGAATCTACTATGGCTACACCTTC	CASSQGTGGIYYGYTF
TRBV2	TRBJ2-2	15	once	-	TGTGCCAGCAGTCTGGACACCCTGAACACCGGGGAGCTGTTTTTT	CASSLDTLNTGELFF
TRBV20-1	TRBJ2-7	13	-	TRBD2	TGCAGTGCGCCGCCTAGCGGGTTCTACGAGCAGTACTTC	CSAPPSGFYEQYF
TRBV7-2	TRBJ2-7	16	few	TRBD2	TGTGCCAGCAGCCTAGGGACTAGCGGGGGGTGGACGGTGCAGTACTTC	CASSLGTSGGWTVQYF
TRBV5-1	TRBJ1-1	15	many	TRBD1	TGCGCCAGCAGCCCCCTGGGGACAGGGGGCGCTGAAGCTTTCTTT	CASSPLGTGGAEAFF
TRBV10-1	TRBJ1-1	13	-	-	TGCGCCAGCAGTGAGTCGGGGGGGCTTGAAGCTTTCTTT	CASSESGGLEAFF
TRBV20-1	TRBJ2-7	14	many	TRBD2	TGCAGTGCTAGAGGGACTAGCGGGAGTAACGAGCAGTACTTC	CSARGTSGSNEQYF